The clone carrying this TCR beta chain appeared once. Its antigen remains unknown. This CDR3 region has 15 residues. Trimming left V 5 bases short and J 4 bases short, with 17 bases between. TCRdb called the RT-PCR reads again in MiXCR, with one record for every CDR3 protein. This sample yields around 850,000 distinct CDR3 sequences, of which approximately 17% are seen a single time; approximately 10% belongs to the top ten. The data were obtained in a study of response to subunit inactivated influenza vaccine. Study-wide results and limits: There was a suggestion from the authors that each seasonal influenza vaccination recruits few new T cells.

The sample consisted of PBMCs from blood, taken around 5 days after vaccination. This chain uses TRBV12-3 or TRBV12-4 with TRBJ1-2; D is undetermined. The sequence came from a man aged 50-60 years who received an inactivated influenza vaccine. This chain's CDR3 is CASSITVGRSYGYTF. As DNA, the CDR3 is TGTGCCAGCAGTATTACCGTCGGACGGAGCTATGGCTACACCTTC.